The 9 T cell receptor beta chains listed next were all sequenced from one sample in a study of cytomegalovirus exposure and HLA in healthy donors. PCR was performed using 60 Vbeta and 13 Jbeta primers. Clones were read by immunoSEQ multiplex PCR, and TCRdb kept only the in-frame ones, dropping some. The sample has 90,000 to 110,000 clones; 73% are singletons. Sequencing was carried out using PBMCs. Receptor source: a man aged 35-49 years in good health and CMV-seronegative.

The chain has TRBV19 and TRBJ2-2, with D tentatively TRBD2 (6 bases). Germline lookup yields CDR1 LNHDA and CDR2 SQIVND (reference sequence). Trimming took 8 bases from V and 5 from J, leaving 15 bases between them. The CDR3 has 14 amino acids. CDR3 region: CASVFRAGTGELFF. The CDR3 bases are TGTGCCAGTGTGTTCAGGGCGGGGACCGGGGAGCTGTTTTTT.

The J gene is TRBJ2-3, the V gene TRBV10-3; a weak D match, TRBD1 (5 bases). The CDR3 runs 14 residues. The V gene's germline CDR1 is ENHRY and CDR2 SYGVKD. Trimming pared 8 bases from V and 3 bases from J, leaving 15 bases between. The CDR3 DNA reads as TGTGCCATCTTTTCAGGGTTAGGTACAGATACGCAGTATTTT. It specifies CAIFSGLGTDTQYF.

This clone occurred once. The rearrangement joins TRBV4-3 to TRBJ2-7; weak D call: TRBD2 (5 bases). Germline V lookup: CDR1 LGHNA, CDR2 YSLEER. The V and J ends lost 4 bases and 2 bases respectively, with 18 bases between them. The CDR3 is 16 amino acids. CDR3 DNA sequence: TGCGCCAGCAGCCTCGCGTGGGGAGAAAAGGCCTACGAGCAGTACTTC. This gives the protein CASSLAWGEKAYEQYF.

This chain connects TRBV7-2 to TRBJ2-7; 8 bases line up with TRBD1. With 4 bases clipped from V and 4 bases from J, the junction kept 12 bases outside the gene matches. The CDR3 extends over 16 amino acids. The germline V gene encodes CDR1 SGHTA and CDR2 FQGNSA. This chain's CDR3 is CASSSVVTGAAYEQYF. CDR3 sequence (DNA): TGTGCCAGCAGCTCAGTAGTGACAGGGGCCGCGTACGAGCAGTACTTC.

The gene calls are TRBV9 and TRBJ2-1; 7 bases are shared with TRBD2. The CDR3 consists of 15 residues. With 2 bases clipped from V and 1 base from J, the junction kept 3 bases outside the gene matches. Germline values: CDR1 SGDLS, CDR2 YYNGEE. CDR3 coding DNA: TGTGCCAGCAGCGTCAGCGGGGATTCCTACAATGAGCAGTTCTTC. The encoded protein is CASSVSGDSYNEQFF.

The CDR3 spells CASSLPGQTTYEQYF. CDR3 nucleotides: TGTGCCAGCTCACTCCCGGGACAGACCACCTACGAGCAGTACTTC. V gene TRBV18 combines with J gene TRBJ2-7; TRBD1 matches at 7 bases. Trimming at V came to 4 bases and at J to 2 bases, leaving 8 bases not matched to a gene. The CDR3 runs to 15 residues. The germline gives CDR1 KGHSH, CDR2 LQKENI.

The rearrangement links TRBV4-3 to TRBJ2-3; 7 bases match TRBD1. Germline values: CDR1 LGHNA, CDR2 YSLEER. V trimming: 1 base; J trimming: 0 bases; junction bases outside the gene matches: 4. The CDR3 length is 16 residues. CDR3: CASSQVPGGSTDTQYF. The DNA for the CDR3 is TGCGCCAGCAGCCAAGTTCCAGGGGGAAGCACAGATACGCAGTATTTT.

This chain connects TRBV27 to TRBJ2-7; D is perhaps TRBD1 (5 bases). This CDR3 contains 15 residues. CDR1 is MNHEY and CDR2 is SMNVEV in the germline V gene (reference sequence). Trimming took off 0 bases at V and 4 bases at J, with 13 bases between the two ends. Here the CDR3 reads CASSLSGAVIYEQYF. Written as DNA, the CDR3 is TGTGCCAGCAGTTTATCTGGGGCGGTCATTTACGAGCAGTACTTC.

The CDR3 DNA sequence: TGCGCCAGCAGCCAAGAAAGGAGACAGGGGGCCGGATATGGCTACACCTTC. This sequence encodes CASSQERRQGAGYGYTF. The chain is built from TRBV4-1 and TRBJ1-2, with TRBD1 matching over 10 bases. This CDR3 region has 17 residues. Losses at the gene ends were 0 bases for V and 5 bases for J; bases not matched to a gene: 9. Germline CDR1 MGHRA, CDR2 YSYEKL.